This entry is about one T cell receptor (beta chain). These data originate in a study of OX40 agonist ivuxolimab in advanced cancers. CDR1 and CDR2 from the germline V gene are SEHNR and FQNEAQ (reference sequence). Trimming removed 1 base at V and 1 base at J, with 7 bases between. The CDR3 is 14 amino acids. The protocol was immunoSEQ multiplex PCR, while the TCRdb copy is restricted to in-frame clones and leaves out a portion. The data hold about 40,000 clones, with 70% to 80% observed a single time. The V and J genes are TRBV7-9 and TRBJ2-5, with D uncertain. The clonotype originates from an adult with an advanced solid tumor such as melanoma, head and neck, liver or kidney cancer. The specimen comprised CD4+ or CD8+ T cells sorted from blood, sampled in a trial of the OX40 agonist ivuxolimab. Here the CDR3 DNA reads TGTGCCAGCAGCTTAGGGCTGCTCCAAGAGACCCAGTACTTC. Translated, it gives CASSLGLLQETQYF.